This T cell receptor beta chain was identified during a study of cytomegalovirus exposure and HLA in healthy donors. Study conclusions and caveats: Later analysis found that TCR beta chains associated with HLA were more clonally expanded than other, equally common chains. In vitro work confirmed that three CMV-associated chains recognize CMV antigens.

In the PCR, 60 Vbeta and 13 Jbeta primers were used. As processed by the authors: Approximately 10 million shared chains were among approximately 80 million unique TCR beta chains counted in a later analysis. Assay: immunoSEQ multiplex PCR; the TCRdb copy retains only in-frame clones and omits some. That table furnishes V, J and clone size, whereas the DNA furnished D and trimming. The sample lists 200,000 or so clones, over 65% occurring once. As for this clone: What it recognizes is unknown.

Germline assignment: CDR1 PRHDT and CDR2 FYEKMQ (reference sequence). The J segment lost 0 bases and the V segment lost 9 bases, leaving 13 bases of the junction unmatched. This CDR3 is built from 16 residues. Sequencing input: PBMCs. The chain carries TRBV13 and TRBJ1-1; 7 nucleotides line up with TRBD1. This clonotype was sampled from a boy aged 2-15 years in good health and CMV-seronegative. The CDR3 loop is CASLKGAGRMNTEAFF. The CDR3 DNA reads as TGTGCCAGTCTCAAGGGGGCGGGACGCATGAACACTGAAGCTTTCTTT.